This T cell receptor (beta chain) was documented in a study of T-cell memory formation after mild COVID-19. Findings and caveats of the study: While clones contracting from day 15 to 85 were balanced between CD4 and CD8, later expanders leaned CD4+.

This CDR3 is 16 amino acids long. The V and J ends lost 4 bases and 2 bases respectively, with 15 bases between them. Germline values: CDR1 MGHRA, CDR2 YSYEKL. In TCRdb, the 5' RACE reads were re-called with MiXCR into one record per CDR3 protein. Among about 430,000 distinct CDR3 sequences listed, 18% were seen once. A word on this clonotype: The antigen remains unidentified.

The specimen sequenced was PBMCs or a T cell subset sorted from them (not recorded which). This sequence originates from a young man who had mild COVID-19 (a few samples of this study predate the infection). Cell type and time point are not known. V is TRBV4-1 and J is TRBJ1-5; maybe TRBD1 (5 bases). The CDR3 region has the DNA TGCGCCAGCAGCCCTAGGATCCTGGGGGGCAATCAGCCCCAGCATTTT. This sequence encodes CASSPRILGGNQPQHF.